This TCR beta chain was recovered during a study of blood T cell repertoires in COVID-19. Whole-study context: T cells, B-cell-depleted T cells, or PBMCs supplied cDNA or gDNA.

Assay: immunoSEQ multiplex PCR; the TCRdb copy retains only in-frame clones and omits some. This sample has about 280,000 clones, with approximately 88% found just once. The ends were cut back, 5 bases at V and 2 bases at J, with 4 bases in the middle. The germline CDR1 and CDR2 sequences are SGHTA and FQGNSA. The CDR3 runs 11 residues. The rearrangement uses TRBV7-2 and TRBJ2-7; D unclear. Material for sequencing was peripheral blood. The TCR originated in a man aged 18 to 29 with active or convalescent COVID-19. The CDR3 DNA is TGTGCCAGCAGCCAGGCCTACGAGCAGTACTTC. Its translation: CASSQAYEQYF.